One T cell receptor (beta chain) is described in this entry. Losses at the gene ends were 2 bases for V and 6 bases for J; bases not matched to a gene: 17. Germline CDR1 reads SEHNR; CDR2 reads FQNEAQ (reference sequence). The length of the CDR3 is 19 residues. The data are from a study of cytomegalovirus exposure and HLA in healthy donors. 13 Jbeta primers and 60 Vbeta primers were used for the PCR. Profiling relied on immunoSEQ multiplex PCR, and the TCRdb table lists in-frame clones only, not all of them. Of tens of thousands of clones in the sample, about 80% were seen once. Sample: PBMCs. The receptor was derived from a man between 60 and 70 years old in good health and CMV-seronegative. V gene TRBV7-9 combines with J gene TRBJ2-1; TRBD2 matches 9 bases. CDR3 loop: CASSLIRRGRAWLVNEQFF. The CDR3, as DNA: TGTGCCAGCAGCTTAATACGCCGCGGGAGGGCCTGGTTGGTCAATGAGCAGTTCTTC.